This T cell receptor beta chain was sequenced during a study of Ad26.COV2.S vaccination and SARS-CoV-2 variants. Study-wide background: Donor allocation was to the COV1001 Ad26.COV2.S trial arm.

Treatment of the sample: over 15 received Ad26.COV2.S at low or high dose, single or two shots; about 5 received placebo; per-sample allocation not given. Following the first vaccine or placebo injection, samples were taken on day 63. Regarding this clone: Its matching antigen is unknown.

The data were produced by immunoSEQ multiplex PCR, yet TCRdb's version contains in-frame clones alone and is incomplete. In the table there are around 250,000 clones, around 87% of which are singletons. Study conclusions and caveats: Using TCR breadth and depth analyses may have led to underestimated total T cell responses. Whether participants received vaccine or placebo, their non-spike TCR breadth was similar. Spike-specific CD8+ and CD4+ T cell responses reportedly showed substantial breadth after vaccination.

This CDR3 contains 13 residues. V was trimmed by 5 bases and J by 1 base, leaving 8 bases between them. From germline, CDR1 is SEHNR and CDR2 FQNEAQ (reference sequence). This TCR was recovered from a person between 18 and 65 years old who received the Ad26.COV2.S COVID-19 vaccine or a placebo. This chain connects TRBV7-9 to TRBJ1-1; a weak D match, TRBD1 (5 bases). Sequenced material: peripheral blood, taken in a trial of Ad26.COV2.S vaccine versus placebo. CDR3 sequence reads: CASSGQQNTEAFF. The DNA for the CDR3 is TGTGCCAGCAGCGGACAACAGAACACTGAAGCTTTCTTT.